The present TCR beta chain was sequenced within a study of OX40 agonist ivuxolimab in advanced cancers. Study-level information: Two patients with cutaneous melanoma and one with hepatocellular carcinoma, three in total, showed partial responses.

It was autoimmune disease history or systemic immunosuppression that excluded patients. Study-level points and caveats: CD8+ T cells showed, on average, more clonal expansion than CD4+ cells.

Sequencing used immunoSEQ multiplex PCR; TCRdb keeps in-frame clones, though not all of them. The sample records 72,000 or so clones, more than 75% being singletons. This clone turned up a few times. As yet, its antigen is unknown. In the same sample, other DNA sequences code for this CDR3. The TCR originated in an adult with an advanced solid tumor such as melanoma, head and neck, liver or kidney cancer. The sample here was CD4+ or CD8+ T cells sorted from blood, taken in a trial of the OX40 agonist ivuxolimab.

The CDR3 reads CASSQLSGQGDNEQFF. CDR3 nucleotide sequence: TGCGCCAGCAGCCAACTTTCGGGACAGGGCGACAATGAGCAGTTCTTC. The rearrangement uses TRBV4-1 and TRBJ2-1, with TRBD1 matching 9 bases. Trimming took 2 bases from V and 5 from J; bases not matched to a gene: 7. Germline V gene sequence: CDR1 MGHRA, CDR2 YSYEKL. The CDR3 totals 16 residues.